These T cell receptor beta chains were read from a single sample in a study of TIL therapy for anti-PD-1-resistant metastatic lung cancer. The assay was immunoSEQ multiplex PCR, and TCRdb's table has in-frame clones only and misses some. The top ten clones hold 1.8% of a sample with about 59,000 clones, more than 60% of them seen once. Source: blood, taken at baseline. Receptors were obtained from a person aged 25 to 80 with non-small cell lung cancer. Each CDR3 is given with its conserved first and last residue. The D gene is left open where the match is weak. Clone size appears in some rows only: once, few, many, or a class for an expanded clone.

few	TRBJ2-7	NA	TRBV15	CANQESTRDSYEQYF	TGTGCCAACCAGGAATCGACACGCGACTCCTACGAGCAGTACTTC
NA	TRBJ2-5	NA	TRBV7-2	CASSPRRRQETQYF	TGTGCCAGCAGCCCTCGACGACGGCAAGAGACCCAGTACTTC
NA	TRBJ1-6	NA	TRBV14	CASSQLGEYNSPLHF	TGTGCCAGCAGCCAACTGGGGGAGTATAATTCACCCCTCCACTTT
few	TRBJ1-3	NA	TRBV4-1	CASSPDSQLGGNTIYF	TGCGCCAGCAGCCCAGACAGTCAGTTAGGAGGAAACACCATATATTTT
NA	TRBJ2-2	NA	TRBV29-1	CSVGRTGGDTGELFF	TGCAGCGTTGGCCGGACTGGCGGTGACACCGGGGAGCTGTTTTTT
NA	TRBJ2-3	NA	TRBV4-3	CASSQSRGFTDTQYF	TGCGCCAGCAGCCAATCCCGGGGCTTCACAGATACGCAGTATTTT
NA	TRBJ1-2	NA	TRBV10-3	CAVRPVDNYGYTF	TGTGCCGTCCGGCCCGTTGATAACTATGGCTACACCTTC
NA	TRBJ1-4	NA	TRBV5-1	CASSLERGITNEKLFF	TGCGCCAGCAGCTTGGAGCGGGGTATAACTAATGAAAAACTGTTTTTT
NA	TRBJ2-2	NA	TRBV7-2	CASSLGVMYTGELFF	TGTGCCAGCAGCTTAGGTGTAATGTACACCGGGGAGCTGTTTTTT
NA	TRBJ2-1	TRBD1	TRBV7-9	CASSSRQGATQRRNEQFF	TGTGCCAGCAGCTCCCGACAGGGGGCTACCCAACGTAGGAATGAGCAGTTCTTC
NA	TRBJ1-4	NA	TRBV5-6	CASSLVLAGQVGKLFF	TGTGCCAGCAGCTTGGTTCTTGCGGGCCAAGTGGGAAAACTGTTTTTT